The TCR beta chain under discussion was sequenced for a study of Graves' ophthalmopathy and Graves' hyperthyroidism. CDR1 SGHTA and CDR2 FQGTGA come from the germline V gene. The CDR3 extends over 19 amino acids. J gave up 4 bases and V 1 base, and 14 bases lay outside the gene matches. Transcripts of RNA were the source for amplifying TCR beta CDR3 regions. Second-round multiplex PCR came after a first-round RT-PCR that employed HTBI primers. MiXCR was run by TCRdb on the multiplex PCR reads, yielding one entry per CDR3 protein. The table includes about 1.2 million distinct CDR3 sequences, around a third detected once.

The sequenced sample was peripheral blood or thyroid tissue (not recorded which). This chain uses TRBV7-3 with TRBJ2-5; 11 bases are a match to TRBD2. This clonotype originated in an adult man with Graves' hyperthyroidism. CDR3 sequence: CASSLRIAGGPGEAETQYF. CDR3 bases: TGTGCCAGCAGCTTAAGGATAGCGGGGGGGCCGGGGGAAGCAGAGACCCAGTACTTC. Variable domain in full (rest from reference TRBV7-3 and TRBJ2-5): GAGVSQTPSNKVTEKGKYVELRCDPISGHTALYWYRQSLGQGPEFLIYFQGTGAADDSGLPNDRFFAVRPEGSVSTLKIQRTERGDSAVYLCASSLRIAGGPGEAETQYFGPGTRLLVL.